A selection of T cell receptor beta chains follows, all from one sample in a study of cytomegalovirus exposure and HLA in healthy donors. Data came from immunoSEQ multiplex PCR; TCRdb stores just in-frame clones and leaves some out. Of some 190,000 clones listed, around 87% are singletons. Input material: PBMCs. The receptors come from a man between 25 and 39 years old in good health and CMV-seronegative. Each CDR3 is given with its conserved first and last residue. The D gene is left open where the match is weak. Clone size is shown for a subset of rows, as once, few, many or a class of expanded clone.

-	TRBD2	TRBJ2-3	TRBV7-6	CASSFTSGRTDTQYF	TGTGCCAGCAGCTTTACTAGCGGGAGGACGGATACGCAGTATTTT
-	-	TRBJ2-7	TRBV21-1	CASFGFYEQYF	TGTGCCAGCTTTGGCTTCTACGAGCAGTACTTC
once	TRBD2	TRBJ2-1	TRBV11-3	CASSLRSGLGGYNEQFF	TGTGCCAGCAGCTTACGCTCGGGACTAGGGGGCTACAATGAGCAGTTCTTC
-	TRBD1	TRBJ1-6	TRBV30	CAWTGQGRDSPLHF	TGTGCCTGGACTGGACAGGGAAGGGATTCACCCCTCCACTTT
-	-	TRBJ1-5	TRBV19	CASSITSGGASTVGFSNQPQHF	TGTGCCAGTAGTATAACCAGCGGGGGCGCGTCTACGGTTGGATTTAGCAATCAGCCCCAGCATTTT
-	-	TRBJ1-2	TRBV6-6	CASSYSGAQNGYTF	TGTGCCAGCAGTTACAGTGGGGCACAAAATGGCTACACCTTC
-	TRBD2	TRBJ2-1	TRBV28	CASSGGTSPHEQFF	TGTGCCAGCAGTGGCGGGACTAGCCCCCATGAGCAGTTCTTC
-	TRBD1	TRBJ1-2	TRBV28	CASSPQTGLGGYTF	TGTGCCAGCAGTCCCCAGACAGGGTTAGGGGGCTACACCTTC
-	-	TRBJ2-7	TRBV5-1	CASSLAAGSSYEQYF	TGCGCCAGCAGCTTGGCCGCCGGGAGCTCCTACGAGCAGTACTTC
-	-	TRBJ1-1	TRBV5-1	CASSFSGTEAFF	TGCGCCAGCAGCTTTAGCGGGACTGAAGCTTTCTTT
-	TRBD1	TRBJ2-3	TRBV28	CASSTPGQGLDTQYF	TGTGCCAGCAGTACCCCAGGACAGGGTTTGGATACGCAGTATTTT
-	TRBD1	TRBJ1-1	TRBV6-4	CASSDSRTGVAFF	TGTGCCAGCAGTGACTCCCGGACAGGGGTCGCTTTCTTT
-	-	TRBJ2-1	TRBV27	CASSLRGSYNEQFF	TGTGCCAGCAGTTTAAGGGGTTCCTACAATGAGCAGTTCTTC
-	-	TRBJ2-3	TRBV27	CASRRDSGTDTQYF	TGTGCCAGCAGGCGGGACAGCGGCACAGATACGCAGTATTTT
few	-	TRBJ1-5	TRBV7-2	CASSLLGKPQHF	TGTGCCAGCAGCCTACTAGGAAAGCCCCAGCATTTT
-	TRBD2	TRBJ2-7	TRBV19	CASSGMMAGGYEQYF	TGTGCCAGTAGTGGCATGATGGCGGGGGGCTACGAGCAGTACTTC
-	-	TRBJ1-5	TRBV19	CASSIVFTGGQPQHF	TGTGCCAGTAGTATAGTCTTCACGGGTGGTCAGCCCCAGCATTTT
-	TRBD1	TRBJ2-7	TRBV28	CASRQDRVYEQYF	TGTGCCAGCAGACAAGACAGGGTATACGAGCAGTACTTC
-	TRBD1	TRBJ1-4	TRBV9	CASSGGQGSEKLFF	TGTGCCAGCAGCGGGGGACAGGGAAGTGAAAAACTGTTTTTT
-	-	TRBJ1-1	TRBV6-4	CASSSKGGLNTEAFF	TGTGCCAGCAGTTCAAAGGGAGGGCTGAACACTGAAGCTTTCTTT
-	-	TRBJ2-2	TRBV5-1	CASSPIQTGELFF	TGCGCCAGCAGCCCCATACAGACCGGGGAGCTGTTTTTT
few	-	TRBJ2-1	TRBV25-1	CASRTRTAAHNEQFF	TGTGCCAGCAGAACCAGGACAGCGGCCCACAATGAGCAGTTCTTC
-	TRBD1	TRBJ1-1	TRBV5-1	CASSFDQGGAFF	TGCGCCAGCAGCTTCGATCAGGGGGGAGCTTTCTTT
-	-	TRBJ1-5	TRBV28	CASTETTETSNQPQHF	TGTGCCAGCACCGAAACAACAGAGACTAGCAATCAGCCCCAGCATTTT
-	-	TRBJ1-5	TRBV10-3	CAISEAYNQPQHF	TGTGCCATCAGTGAGGCCTACAATCAGCCCCAGCATTTT
-	-	TRBJ1-4	TRBV10-2	CASGGADEKLFF	TGCGCCAGTGGGGGCGCGGATGAAAAACTGTTTTTT
-	-	TRBJ2-7	TRBV2	CASSEPGWTKRAPYEQYF	TGTGCCAGCAGTGAGCCGGGGTGGACCAAACGGGCCCCCTACGAGCAGTACTTC
-	TRBD1	TRBJ1-1	TRBV7-2	CASSSTGGLNTEAFF	TGTGCCAGCAGCTCTACAGGGGGTTTGAACACTGAAGCTTTCTTT
-	TRBD1	TRBJ2-3	TRBV6-1	CASSERDRASTDTQYF	TGTGCCAGCAGTGAAAGGGACAGGGCTAGCACAGATACGCAGTATTTT
-	-	TRBJ2-1	TRBV7-9	CASSLAAWGQYNEQFF	TGTGCCAGCAGCTTAGCTGCATGGGGCCAATACAATGAGCAGTTCTTC
-	-	TRBJ2-3	TRBV29-1	CSVERSRPDTQYF	TGCAGCGTTGAACGGAGCCGCCCAGATACGCAGTATTTT
-	-	TRBJ1-1	TRBV11-2	CASSLTQGLNTEAFF	TGTGCCAGCAGCTTAACACAGGGATTGAACACTGAAGCTTTCTTT
-	-	TRBJ1-1	TRBV28	CASSSFRGAYDTEAFF	TGTGCCAGCAGTTCCTTCAGGGGAGCTTATGACACTGAAGCTTTCTTT
-	TRBD2	TRBJ2-3	TRBV5-4	CASSLVRLAGTTDTQYF	TGTGCCAGCAGTCTAGTAAGGCTAGCGGGGACCACAGATACGCAGTATTTT
-	TRBD1	TRBJ1-1	TRBV9	CASSVTPGTGEDEVEAFF	TGTGCCAGCAGCGTAACCCCCGGGACAGGGGAGGATGAGGTTGAAGCTTTCTTT
-	-	TRBJ1-5	TRBV28	CASRDGPTTQPQHF	TGTGCCAGCAGGGATGGGCCGACGACTCAGCCCCAGCATTTT
-	-	TRBJ2-7	TRBV7-9	CASSRTGSVSYEQYF	TGTGCCAGCAGCCGTACAGGGTCCGTCTCCTACGAGCAGTACTTC
-	-	TRBJ2-7	TRBV7-2	CASSTTGQHVEQYF	TGTGCCAGCAGCACGACAGGCCAGCATGTCGAGCAGTACTTC
-	TRBD2	TRBJ2-5	TRBV29-1	CSVGGRGEETQYF	TGCAGCGTTGGGGGGCGGGGGGAAGAGACCCAGTACTTC
-	-	TRBJ1-2	TRBV4-1	CASSQDGGLRITNYGYTF	TGCGCCAGCAGCCAAGACGGGGGTTTGAGAATCACTAACTATGGCTACACCTTC
-	-	TRBJ2-5	TRBV14	CASSRFYGGIQETQYF	TGTGCCAGCAGCCGATTCTACGGCGGCATACAAGAGACCCAGTACTTC
-	-	TRBJ2-7	TRBV5-1	CASSLDRPYEQYF	TGCGCCAGCAGCTTGGACAGGCCCTACGAGCAGTACTTC
-	TRBD1	TRBJ1-4	TRBV28	CASSLTGANEKLFF	TGTGCCAGCAGTTTAACAGGGGCTAATGAAAAACTGTTTTTT
-	-	TRBJ2-1	TRBV5-1	CASWATSSYNEQFF	TGCGCCAGCTGGGCGACGAGCTCCTACAATGAGCAGTTCTTC
-	-	TRBJ2-7	TRBV30	CAWSVWTQGYEQYF	TGTGCCTGGAGTGTATGGACCCAGGGCTACGAGCAGTACTTC
once	TRBD1	TRBJ1-1	TRBV19	CASSAQGFATEAFF	TGTGCCAGTAGTGCACAGGGGTTCGCCACTGAAGCTTTCTTT
-	TRBD2	TRBJ2-5	TRBV4-1	CASSQGAGSQETQYF	TGCGCCAGCAGCCAGGGAGCGGGATCTCAAGAGACCCAGTACTTC
-	-	TRBJ1-4	TRBV15	CATSPRTATNEKLFF	TGTGCCACCAGCCCGAGGACAGCAACTAATGAAAAACTGTTTTTT
-	-	TRBJ2-7	TRBV19	CASSPNYVNSYEQYF	TGTGCCAGTAGTCCCAACTATGTAAACTCCTACGAGCAGTACTTC